This passage covers 32 T cell receptor beta chains from one sample sequenced in a study of T-cell memory formation after mild COVID-19. Each CDR3 protein is one row after TCRdb ran MiXCR on the 5' RACE reads. Of roughly 450,000 distinct CDR3 sequences listed, around a sixth are singletons. Sample: PBMCs or a T cell subset sorted from them (not recorded which). The source of these receptors is an adult woman who had mild COVID-19 (a few samples of this study predate the infection). Cell type and time point are not known.

The rearrangement uses TRBV4-1 and TRBJ2-1, with D possibly matching TRBD1 (5 bases). Germline assignment: CDR1 MGHRA and CDR2 YSYEKL. The V end lost 2 bases, the J end lost 12 bases, and 26 bases lay between the germline ends. This CDR3 has 17 residues. CDR3: CASSQLAIRGSDRPQFF. CDR3 bases: TGCGCCAGCAGCCAACTCGCCATTAGGGGTTCGGATAGGCCGCAGTTCTTC.

This clonotype was found many times. CDR3 amino acids: CASSQGAGGTDTQYF. The CDR3 DNA sequence: TGTGCCAGCAGCCAAGGGGCGGGAGGCACAGATACGCAGTATTTT. The genes are TRBV4-2 and TRBJ2-3; 7 nucleotides match TRBD2. The J segment lost 1 base and the V segment lost 1 base, leaving 2 bases of the junction unmatched. Germline V gene lookup returns CDR1 LGHNA and CDR2 YNFKEQ. CDR3 length equals 15 residues.

The sample holds many counts of this clonotype. This chain joins TRBV12-3 or TRBV12-4 and TRBJ2-3, with D unclear. V was clipped by 1 base and J by 0 bases, with 5 bases between them. The CDR3 is made up of 14 amino acids. CDR3 DNA sequence: TGTGCCAGCAGTTTAGATACCAGCACAGATACGCAGTATTTT. Translated, it gives CASSLDTSTDTQYF.

The chain has TRBV12-5 and TRBJ2-1; 9 bases align to TRBD1. Germline-derived CDR1 and CDR2 are LGHNT and FRNRAP. The CDR3 covers 13 residues. The V and J ends lost 0 bases and 9 bases, in that order; junction bases with no gene match: 0. Written as DNA, the CDR3 is TGTGCTAGTGGTTTGGTACAGGGGGCTGAGCAGTTCTTC. Translated: CASGLVQGAEQFF.

The chain's CDR3 is CSVEVFETQYF. The CDR3 DNA is TGCAGCGTTGAAGTGTTTGAGACCCAGTACTTC. The genes are TRBV29-1 and TRBJ2-5; D is ambiguous. The germline CDR1 and CDR2 sequences are SQVTM and ANQGSEA. The CDR3 extends over 11 amino acids. Trimming stripped 1 base from V and 5 bases from J, with 5 bases between. Together with reference TRBV29-1 and TRBJ2-5, the CDR3 gives the full variable domain: SAVISQKPSRDICQRGTSLTIQCQVDSQVTMMFWYRQQPGQSLTLIATANQGSEATYESGFVIDKFPISRPNLTFSTLTVSNMSPEDSSIYLCSVEVFETQYFGPGTRLLVL.

The sample holds a few counts of this clonotype. This sequence joins TRBV4-3 and TRBJ2-1; TRBD2 agrees at 14 bases. The V gene's germline CDR1 is LGHNA and CDR2 YSLEER. This CDR3 spans 17 amino acids. V lost 4 bases, J lost 6 bases, and 8 bases stayed unmatched. The chain's CDR3 is CASSPVHGLAGGNEQFF. CDR3 DNA sequence: TGCGCCAGCAGCCCGGTACACGGACTAGCGGGAGGCAATGAGCAGTTCTTC.

The V and J genes are TRBV4-1 and TRBJ2-7; D is undetermined. Germline loops: CDR1 MGHRA, CDR2 YSYEKL. This CDR3 comprises 15 residues. With 0 bases removed from V and 2 bases from J, the gap between germline ends came to 11 bases. The CDR3 DNA sequence: TGCGCCAGCAGCCAAGATAAAGGTTTCGCCTACGAGCAGTACTTC. The encoded protein is CASSQDKGFAYEQYF.

The V gene is TRBV30, the J gene TRBJ2-7; 9 positions match TRBD1. Germline values: CDR1 GTSNPN, CDR2 SVGIG (reference sequence). The CDR3 length is 13 residues. With 2 bases clipped from V and 4 bases from J, the junction kept 3 bases outside the gene matches. The CDR3 DNA reads as TGTGCCTGGAGTTGGACAGGGGATTACGAGCAGTACTTC. Its protein is CAWSWTGDYEQYF.

This clonotype has more than one count but fewer than ten. The chain uses TRBV5-1 and TRBJ2-2, with 8 nucleotides matching TRBD1. The ends lost 5 bases at V and 4 bases at J; junction bases unmatched: 13. This CDR3 comprises 17 residues. The V gene's germline CDR1 is SGHRS and CDR2 YFSETQ. The CDR3 region has the DNA TGCGCCAGCAGAAAAAATCCCAGGGGGCAAGGCACCGGGGAGCTGTTTTTT. It specifies CASRKNPRGQGTGELFF.

V gene TRBV4-3 combines with J gene TRBJ1-3, with a possible D match to TRBD1 (5 bases). V lost 4 bases and J 2 bases, leaving 12 bases between the germline ends. Germline V gene lookup returns CDR1 LGHNA and CDR2 YSLEER. The CDR3 runs 15 residues. DNA for the CDR3: TGCGCCAGCAGCCCAAGGGAGGGGCCTGGAAACACCATATATTTT. Translating gives CASSPREGPGNTIYF.

This clonotype was counted ten times or more. The J gene is TRBJ1-5, the V gene TRBV12-3 or TRBV12-4; TRBD1 matches at 7 bases. This CDR3 comprises 16 residues. Unmatched junction bases numbered 12, after V lost 5 bases and J lost 5 bases. CDR3 DNA: TGTGCCAGCAGTCCAATGTCCAGGGGGTGGGATCAGCCCCAGCATTTT. This translates into CASSPMSRGWDQPQHF.

This clonotype was detected only once. The rearrangement links TRBV9 to TRBJ2-1, with TRBD2 matching 8 bases. CDR1 SGDLS and CDR2 YYNGEE come from the germline V gene. The trim removed 3 bases at V and 9 bases at J, leaving 14 bases unmatched. The CDR3 is made up of 16 amino acids. The CDR3 DNA reads TGTGCCAGCAGCGCCCTGACTAGCGCGGCTTCTTTTGAGCAGTTCTTC. This translates into CASSALTSAASFEQFF.

The chain is built from TRBV7-9 and TRBJ2-3, with 9 positions matching TRBD1. V trimming: 5 bases; J trimming: 5 bases; junction bases outside the gene matches: 8. The CDR3 sequence is 15 residues long. From germline, CDR1 is SEHNR and CDR2 FQNEAQ (reference sequence). The chain's CDR3 is CASSTNRGRIDTQYF. The CDR3 DNA reads as TGTGCCAGCAGCACGAACAGGGGGCGGATAGATACGCAGTATTTT.

This clonotype was seen a handful of times. The rearrangement links TRBV4-3 to TRBJ2-3; 9 bases are shared with TRBD2. Trimming took 1 base from V and 2 from J; bases not matched to a gene: 7. Germline V gene data show CDR1 as LGHNA and CDR2 as YSLEER. The CDR3 consists of 17 residues. The CDR3 here is CASSQGIAGVSTDTQYF. CDR3 DNA: TGCGCCAGCAGCCAAGGAATAGCGGGAGTATCCACAGATACGCAGTATTTT.

This clonotype was detected a few times. CDR3 coding DNA: TGTGCCACCAGTGAGGAGCGGGGCTACCAAGAGACCCAGTACTTC. Translation: CATSEERGYQETQYF. V is TRBV24-1 and J is TRBJ2-5; 7 positions match TRBD2. This CDR3 is built from 15 residues. Per germline, CDR1 KGHDR and CDR2 SFDVKD. V trimming: 4 bases; J trimming: 0 bases; junction bases outside the gene matches: 4.

The rearrangement joins TRBV6-2 or TRBV6-3 to TRBJ2-6, with D tentatively TRBD2 (6 bases). This CDR3 is 16 amino acids long. V was pared by 7 bases and J by 0 bases, with 13 bases between. Germline loops: CDR1 MNHEY, CDR2 SVGEGT. The DNA for the CDR3 is TGTGCCAGCACTCGCCGGGACTCCTCTGGGGCCAACGTCCTGACTTTC. This sequence encodes CASTRRDSSGANVLTF.

This clonotype was counted only a few times. The genes are TRBV6-4 and TRBJ2-5; TRBD2 might be the D (5 bases). The CDR3 contains 13 residues. V shed 0 bases and J shed 5 bases, with 7 bases lying between them. The germline gives CDR1 MRHNA, CDR2 SNTAGT. CDR3 protein: CASSDSRGETQYF. DNA of the CDR3: TGTGCCAGCAGTGACTCTCGAGGGGAGACCCAGTACTTC.

The table lists this clonotype with a few counts. The genes are TRBV11-2 and TRBJ2-7; 7 bases align to TRBD2. Trimming cost V 5 bases and J 3 bases; bases outside gene matches: 10. The germline CDR1 and CDR2 sequences are SGHAT and FQNNGV. This CDR3 comprises 15 residues. In nucleotides, the CDR3 is TGTGCCAGCAGCCCGGAAAGTAGCGGGTTCTACGAGCAGTACTTC. It specifies CASSPESSGFYEQYF.

This clonotype was picked up a small number of times. The V and J genes are TRBV20-1 and TRBJ1-2; D ambiguous. In germline, CDR1 is DFQATT, CDR2 SNEGSKA (reference sequence). The V and J ends lost 3 bases and 14 bases respectively, with 7 bases between them. This CDR3 has 8 amino acids. CDR3 protein: CSASGSTF. The CDR3 DNA follows: TGCAGTGCTAGCGGGTCAACCTTC.

There are a few counts of this clonotype. The rearrangement links TRBV4-2 to TRBJ2-1; 8 nucleotides agree with TRBD2. The CDR3 is 16 residues long. The germline V gene encodes CDR1 LGHNA and CDR2 YNFKEQ. V lost 0 bases, J lost 2 bases, and 3 bases stayed unmatched. The CDR3, as DNA: TGTGCCAGCAGCCAAGATGTGACTAGCGCCTACAATGAGCAGTTCTTC. Translating gives CASSQDVTSAYNEQFF.

The chain is built from TRBV29-1 and TRBJ2-1; TRBD1 matches 9 bases. The CDR3 contains 15 residues. Trimming at V came to 7 bases and at J to 3 bases, leaving 10 bases not matched to a gene. CDR1 and CDR2 from the germline V gene are SQVTM and ANQGSEA. The CDR3 protein is CSAQERTGDYNEQFF. The CDR3 coding sequence is TGCAGCGCCCAAGAACGGACAGGGGACTACAATGAGCAGTTCTTC.

The V call is TRBV6-5, the J call TRBJ2-7; perhaps TRBD1 as D (5 bases). V was pared by 2 bases and J by 3 bases, with 11 bases between. Germline-derived CDR1 and CDR2 are MNHEY and SVGAGI. The CDR3 has 14 residues. The CDR3 nucleotides are TGTGCCAGCAGTTACACAGGTCCCGGCTACGAGCAGTACTTC. This gives the protein CASSYTGPGYEQYF.

V usage is TRBV12-3 or TRBV12-4 and J usage is TRBJ2-1; D might be TRBD2 (6 bases). Between the trimmed V and J ends, which lost 1 base and 9 bases, there was a span of 10 bases. The CDR3 is 13 amino acids. CDR3 bases: TGTGCCAGCAGTTTAGTTTTCGGGAGTGAGCAGTTCTTC. It translates to CASSLVFGSEQFF.

The J gene is TRBJ1-2, the V gene TRBV25-1; D is ambiguous. This CDR3 is 13 amino acids long. Trimming removed 2 bases from V and 8 bases from J, with 12 bases in between. Germline CDR1 MGHDK, CDR2 SYGVNS. The CDR3 DNA sequence: TGTGCCAGCAGTGAAGGAGGGCTCCAGGGCTACACCTTC. Translation: CASSEGGLQGYTF.

This clonotype appeared many times. The V gene is TRBV5-1, the J gene TRBJ2-1; possibly TRBD1 for D (6 bases). This CDR3 contains 11 residues. Germline V gives CDR1 SGHRS, CDR2 YFSETQ. V gave up 4 bases and J gave up 10 bases, with 9 bases separating them. CDR3 amino acids: CASSLGTEQFF. The DNA of the CDR3 is TGCGCCAGCAGCCTTGGGACAGAGCAGTTCTTC.

J is TRBJ1-1 and V is TRBV4-2, with no clear D. CDR1 LGHNA and CDR2 YNFKEQ come from the germline V gene. This CDR3 is 15 amino acids long. The ends were cut back, 1 base at V and 2 bases at J, with 11 bases in the middle. CDR3: CASSQAPVPNTEAFF. In nucleotides, the CDR3 is TGTGCCAGCAGCCAAGCACCTGTCCCAAACACTGAAGCTTTCTTT.

The rearrangement joins TRBV5-4 to TRBJ1-1, with 9 bases that match TRBD1. The germline V gene encodes CDR1 SGHNT and CDR2 YYREEE (reference sequence). The V segment lost 6 bases and the J segment 1 base; nucleotides outside the gene matches: 4. The CDR3 has 14 amino acids. The chain's CDR3 is CASTMTGGNTEAFF. As DNA, the CDR3 is TGTGCCAGCACCATGACAGGGGGGAACACTGAAGCTTTCTTT.

V and J are TRBV7-9 and TRBJ2-7, with TRBD2 as a possible D gene (6 bases). V lost 5 bases and J lost 7, with 12 bases in between. CDR1 and CDR2 from the germline V gene are SEHNR and FQNEAQ (reference sequence). The CDR3 contains 12 residues. The CDR3 is CASSGGVPEQYF. CDR3 nucleotides: TGTGCCAGCAGCGGCGGGGTGCCGGAGCAGTACTTC.

This clonotype was picked up one time. The gene calls are TRBV7-2 and TRBJ1-1, with 7 bases lining up with TRBD1. With V trimmed by 5 bases and J by 0 bases, 6 bases remained unmatched. From germline, CDR1 is SGHTA and CDR2 FQGNSA. The CDR3 consists of 15 residues. CDR3 sequence: CASSHSGTVNTEAFF. DNA for the CDR3: TGTGCCAGCAGCCACTCTGGGACAGTGAACACTGAAGCTTTCTTT.

The chain combines TRBV20-1 with TRBJ2-5; 10 bases agree with TRBD2. V shed 5 bases and J 5 bases; nucleotides not matched to a gene: 20. CDR3 length: 18 amino acids. Per germline, CDR1 DFQATT and CDR2 SNEGSKA (reference sequence). CDR3 DNA sequence: TGCAGTGCTTCTCGTCCGGGACTAGCGAGGGTGGGAAGGGAGACCCAGTACTTC. It encodes CSASRPGLARVGRETQYF.

The rearrangement uses TRBV13 and TRBJ2-1, with D perhaps TRBD2 (5 bases). Germline V gene sequence: CDR1 PRHDT, CDR2 FYEKMQ (reference sequence). The CDR3 totals 15 residues. V shed 4 bases and J shed 7 bases, with 17 bases lying between them. CDR3 sequence reads: CASSSPGWSQNEQFF. The DNA for the CDR3 is TGTGCCAGCAGCTCCCCGGGGTGGAGTCAAAATGAGCAGTTCTTC.

This clonotype was detected a few times. The chain has TRBV19 and TRBJ2-1, with D possibly being TRBD1 (5 bases). The length of the CDR3 is 12 residues. Between the trimmed V and J ends, which lost 9 bases and 4 bases, there was a span of 10 bases. Germline V lookup: CDR1 LNHDA, CDR2 SQIVND (reference sequence). DNA of the CDR3: TGTGCCAGCGTAGACAGTTACAATGAGCAGTTCTTC. It specifies CASVDSYNEQFF.